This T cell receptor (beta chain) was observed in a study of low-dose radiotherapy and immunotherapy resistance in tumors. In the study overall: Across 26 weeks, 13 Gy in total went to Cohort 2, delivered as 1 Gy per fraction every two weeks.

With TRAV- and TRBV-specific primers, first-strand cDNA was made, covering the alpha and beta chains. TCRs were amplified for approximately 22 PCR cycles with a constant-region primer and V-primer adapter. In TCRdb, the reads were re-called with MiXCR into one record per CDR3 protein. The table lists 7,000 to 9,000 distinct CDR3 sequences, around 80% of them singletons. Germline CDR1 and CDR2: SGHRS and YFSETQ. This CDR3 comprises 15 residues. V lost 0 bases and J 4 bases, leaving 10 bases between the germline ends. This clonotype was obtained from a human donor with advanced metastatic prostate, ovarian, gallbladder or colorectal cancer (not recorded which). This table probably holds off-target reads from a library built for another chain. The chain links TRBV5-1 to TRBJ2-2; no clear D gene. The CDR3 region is CASSLVGGRTGELFF. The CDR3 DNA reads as TGCGCCAGCAGCTTGGTCGGCGGACGCACCGGGGAGCTGTTTTTT.